The present T cell receptor (beta chain) was sequenced within a study of technical replicates of blood from a handful of donors. The germline gives CDR1 MNHNS, CDR2 SASEGT. The CDR3 sequence is 13 residues long. The V and J ends lost 10 bases and 2 bases respectively, with 14 bases between them. Sequencing used immunoSEQ multiplex PCR; TCRdb keeps in-frame clones, though not all of them. The table has some 67,000 clones, 98% seen once; the top ten hold around 0.16%. This sequence originates from a human donor in good health. J is TRBJ1-1 and V is TRBV6-1; D might be TRBD1 (5 bases). The specimen was T cells isolated from PBMCs. CDR3 DNA sequence: TGTGCCATCTCTGGCAGGGCAAACACTGAAGCTTTCTTT. Protein sequence: CAISGRANTEAFF.